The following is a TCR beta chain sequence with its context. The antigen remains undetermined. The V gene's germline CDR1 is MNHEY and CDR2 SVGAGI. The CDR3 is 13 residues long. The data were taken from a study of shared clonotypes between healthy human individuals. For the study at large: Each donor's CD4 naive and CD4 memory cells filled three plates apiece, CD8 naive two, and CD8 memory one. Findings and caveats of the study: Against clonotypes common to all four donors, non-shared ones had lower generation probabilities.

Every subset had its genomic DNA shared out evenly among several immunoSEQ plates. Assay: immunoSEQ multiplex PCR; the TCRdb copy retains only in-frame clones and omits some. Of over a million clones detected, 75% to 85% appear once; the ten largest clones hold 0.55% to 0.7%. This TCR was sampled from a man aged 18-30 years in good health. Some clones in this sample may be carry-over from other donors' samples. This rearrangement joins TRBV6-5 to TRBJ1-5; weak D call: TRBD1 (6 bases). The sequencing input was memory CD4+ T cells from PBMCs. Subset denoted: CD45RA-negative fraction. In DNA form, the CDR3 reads TGTGCGACACAGGGATCCTCTAATCAGCCCCAGCATTTT. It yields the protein CATQGSSNQPQHF.